Given below is one T cell receptor beta chain in context. The data were taken from a study of blood T cell repertoires in COVID-19. TCRdb's table, derived via immunoSEQ multiplex PCR, lists solely in-frame clones and lacks some. Among about 77,000 clones listed, approximately 80% were seen once. The V and J ends lost 4 bases and 6 bases respectively, with 12 bases between them. Germline-derived CDR1 and CDR2 are LGHDT and YNNKEL (reference sequence). The CDR3 runs 13 residues. The receptor's source is a woman aged 70-85 years with acute or convalescent COVID-19. Sequenced sample: peripheral blood. This chain links TRBV3-1 (or the pseudogene TRBV3-2) with TRBJ1-2, with no clear D. The CDR3 here is CASSLSPEHGYTF. The CDR3 DNA is TGTGCCAGCAGCCTTAGCCCGGAGCATGGCTACACCTTC.